This is a list of T cell receptor beta chains from one sample in a study of cytomegalovirus exposure and HLA in healthy donors. Sequenced by immunoSEQ multiplex PCR; TCRdb stores in-frame clones only, minus some. The table records about 190,000 clones, more than 60% of them present only once. Sequencing was performed on PBMCs. The receptors derive from a woman aged 25-40 years in good health and CMV-seropositive. CDR3s include the opening cysteine and the closing phenylalanine or tryptophan. The order of the fields is J gene, V gene, clone size, D gene, CDR3 DNA, CDR3 protein. The D gene is left open where the match is weak. Clone size is not always given. Where it is, it says once, few, many or a class for expanded clones.

>TRBJ1-5|TRBV6-6|-|TRBD1
TGTGCCAGCAGCCGGAGACAGGGGGAGGGCAATCAGCCCCAGCATTTT
CASSRRQGEGNQPQHF
>TRBJ2-5|TRBV15|-|-
TGTGCCACCAGCAACGACAGGTCCCAAGAGACCCAGTACTTC
CATSNDRSQETQYF
>TRBJ1-1|TRBV4-2|-|-
TGTGCCAGCAGCCAAGGGGAGCGCACTGAAGCTTTCTTT
CASSQGERTEAFF
>TRBJ1-6|TRBV19|-|-
TGTGCCAGTAGTATGGAACAGGGCCTCTCCTATAATTCACCCCTCCACTTT
CASSMEQGLSYNSPLHF
>TRBJ2-3|TRBV5-1|once|-
TGCGCCAGCAGCTTGGAACGGGTTTACACAGATACGCAGTATTTT
CASSLERVYTDTQYF
>TRBJ2-2|TRBV18|-|-
TGTGCCAGCTCACCACTTCGCGGAGTGAACACCGGGGAGCTGTTTTTT
CASSPLRGVNTGELFF
>TRBJ1-5|TRBV9|-|-
TGTGCCAGCAGCGTAGAAGGGGGCAATCAGCCCCAGCATTTT
CASSVEGGNQPQHF
>TRBJ1-2|TRBV4-1|-|-
TGCGCCAGCAGCCAAGCAGGGTCCTACTATGGCTACACCTTC
CASSQAGSYYGYTF
>TRBJ1-1|TRBV2|-|TRBD1
TGTGCCAGCAGGACAGGGATATTGATGAACACTGAAGCTTTCTTT
CASRTGILMNTEAFF
>TRBJ1-1|TRBV11-2|-|TRBD1
TGTGCCAGCAGCTCTCACGTCGGACAGGGGCATGAAGCTTTCTTT
CASSSHVGQGHEAFF
>TRBJ2-1|TRBV9|-|-
TGTGCCAGCAGCGTAGAGCGGAGCTCCTACAATGAGCAGTTCTTC
CASSVERSSYNEQFF
>TRBJ2-7|TRBV7-9|-|-
TGTGCCAGCAGCCTTCCAGGGCACCCCTACGAGCAGTACTTC
CASSLPGHPYEQYF
>TRBJ2-5|TRBV2|-|-
TGTGCCAGCAGTGAAGCGCGTCTTACCAAGTACTTC
CASSEARLTKYF
>TRBJ1-2|TRBV7-2|few|TRBD1
TGTGCAAGCCCACCCGGGACAGCCCTCTATGGCTACACCTTC
CASPPGTALYGYTF
>TRBJ2-5|TRBV7-2|-|TRBD1
TGTGCCAGCAGCTTGGACAGGCTGATCGGATCCCAGTACTTC
CASSLDRLIGSQYF
>TRBJ1-2|TRBV30|once|-
TGTGCCTGGAGTGTCGGGGGGCGGGATGGCTACACCTTC
CAWSVGGRDGYTF
>TRBJ2-5|TRBV18|-|-
TGTGCCAGCTCATCGGGGGTTCAAGAGACCCAGTACTTC
CASSSGVQETQYF
>TRBJ1-5|TRBV28|-|-
TGTGCCAGCAGTTTGGCAGACAGGTTGGCCCAGCATTTT
CASSLADRLAQHF
>TRBJ1-6|TRBV6-8|few|-
TGTGCCAGCAGTTCTTGGCACCTTAATTCACCCCTCCACTTT
CASSSWHLNSPLHF
>TRBJ2-3|TRBV28|few|TRBD2
TGTGCCAGCAGTTCACTAGCGGGAGGGGGGGGAGATACGCAGTATTTT
CASSSLAGGGGDTQYF
>TRBJ1-2|TRBV7-2|-|-
TGTGCCAGCAGCTTAGCGGGCAGGGGTGGCTATGGCTACACCTTC
CASSLAGRGGYGYTF
>TRBJ2-5|TRBV6-1|-|TRBD2
TGTGCCAGCAGTGAAGCTGGGGGTTGGAGCGGGAGAGAGGTGGAGACCCAGTACTTC
CASSEAGGWSGREVETQYF
>TRBJ2-1|TRBV25-1|-|-
TGTGCCAGCAGTGAACGGGGGCCGACTGGGAGGGAGGTCTTC
CASSERGPTGREVF
>TRBJ2-1|TRBV9|-|-
TGTGCCAGCAGCGTCGGGTACCGGAATGAGCAGTTCTTC
CASSVGYRNEQFF